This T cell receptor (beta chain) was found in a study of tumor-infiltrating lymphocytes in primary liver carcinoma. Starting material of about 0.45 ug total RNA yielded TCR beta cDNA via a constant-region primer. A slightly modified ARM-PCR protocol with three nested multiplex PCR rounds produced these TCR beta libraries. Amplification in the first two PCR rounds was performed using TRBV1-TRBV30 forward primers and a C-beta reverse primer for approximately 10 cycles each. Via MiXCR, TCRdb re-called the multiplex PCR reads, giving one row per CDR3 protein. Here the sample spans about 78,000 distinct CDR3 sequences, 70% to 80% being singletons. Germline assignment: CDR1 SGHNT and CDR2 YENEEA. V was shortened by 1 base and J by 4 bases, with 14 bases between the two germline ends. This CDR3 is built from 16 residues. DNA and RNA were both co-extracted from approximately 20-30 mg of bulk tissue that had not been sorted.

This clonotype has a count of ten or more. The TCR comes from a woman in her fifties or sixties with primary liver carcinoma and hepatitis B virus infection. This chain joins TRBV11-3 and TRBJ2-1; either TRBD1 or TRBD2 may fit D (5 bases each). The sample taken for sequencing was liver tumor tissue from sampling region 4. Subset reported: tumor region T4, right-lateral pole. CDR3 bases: TGTGCCAGCAGCTTAGGGGGGTCCCCTAGGTACAATGAGCAGTTCTTC. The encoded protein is CASSLGGSPRYNEQFF.